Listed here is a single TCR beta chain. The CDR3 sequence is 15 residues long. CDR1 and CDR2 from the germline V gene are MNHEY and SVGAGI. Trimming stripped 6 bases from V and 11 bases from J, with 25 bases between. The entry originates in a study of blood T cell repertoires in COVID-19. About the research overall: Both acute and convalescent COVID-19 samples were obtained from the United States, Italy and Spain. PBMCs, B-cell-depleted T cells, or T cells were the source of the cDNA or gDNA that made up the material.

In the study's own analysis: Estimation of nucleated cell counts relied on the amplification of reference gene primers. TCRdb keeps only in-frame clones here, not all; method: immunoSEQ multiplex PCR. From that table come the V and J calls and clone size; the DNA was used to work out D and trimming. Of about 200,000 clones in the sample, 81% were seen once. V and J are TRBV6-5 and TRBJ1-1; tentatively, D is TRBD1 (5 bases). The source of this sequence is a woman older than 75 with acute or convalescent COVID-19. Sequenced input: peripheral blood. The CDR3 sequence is CASSPGGEGRMSAFF. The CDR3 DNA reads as TGTGCCAGCAGCCCCGGGGGGGAGGGTCGAATGTCGGCTTTCTTT.